These T cell receptor beta chains were read from a single sample in a study of T-cell reconstitution after alpha-beta-depleted transplantation in children. A single record per CDR3 protein comes from TCRdb applying MiXCR to the PCR reads. The sample carries a few hundred thousand distinct CDR3 sequences, roughly 13% recorded once. This sample comprised PBMCs, mostly from graft donor cells, obtained 360 days after TCRalphabeta/CD19-depleted stem cell transplant. All receptors come from a male patient younger than 18 who had a stem cell transplant for acute myeloid leukemia, so the T cells may come from the graft donor. Each CDR3 is given with its conserved first and last residue. Each record gives: J gene, V gene, CDR3 protein.

j_call: TRBJ2-5; v_call: TRBV7-3; cdr3_aa: CASSIAMGGQETQYF
j_call: TRBJ2-7; v_call: TRBV11-1; cdr3_aa: CASSLGLTRTVSSYEQYF
j_call: TRBJ2-3; v_call: TRBV7-3; cdr3_aa: CASSPPTKDTQYF
j_call: TRBJ1-1; v_call: TRBV29-1; cdr3_aa: CSSSVGKSHTEAFF
j_call: TRBJ2-2; v_call: TRBV7-2; cdr3_aa: CASSLVFLPTGELFF
j_call: TRBJ1-4; v_call: TRBV3-1; cdr3_aa: CASSLRGDRSEKLFF
j_call: TRBJ1-5; v_call: TRBV4-2; cdr3_aa: CASSQDRQGYMEPQHF
j_call: TRBJ2-7; v_call: TRBV27; cdr3_aa: CATRSGQVPPTYEQYF
j_call: TRBJ2-2; v_call: TRBV28; cdr3_aa: CAIGTINTGELFF
j_call: TRBJ1-4; v_call: TRBV7-2; cdr3_aa: CASSLARKANEKLFF